One sample yielded the 24 T cell receptor beta chains listed below, sequenced in a study of identifying expanded T cells in peripheral blood. TCRdb's table, derived via immunoSEQ multiplex PCR, lists solely in-frame clones and lacks some. The sample has approximately 100,000 clones; 87% are singletons. The sequencing sample was made of blood. The receptors come from a person aged 18 to 70 in good health.

This chain uses TRBV4-1 with TRBJ2-3, with TRBD2 matching 10 bases. Losses at the gene ends were 4 bases for V and 3 bases for J; bases not matched to a gene: 4. In germline, CDR1 is MGHRA, CDR2 YSYEKL. The CDR3 is made up of 15 amino acids. CDR3 sequence: CASSLQAGGTDTQYF. In nucleotides, the CDR3 is TGCGCCAGCAGCCTCCAAGCGGGGGGGACAGATACGCAGTATTTT.

The chain joins TRBV27 to TRBJ2-5; D possibly matches TRBD1 or TRBD2 (7 bases each). The CDR3 contains 15 residues. CDR1 and CDR2 (germline): MNHEY, SMNVEV (reference sequence). V was cut by 2 bases and J by 4 bases, with 14 bases left in between. The CDR3 nucleotides read TGTGCCAGCAGTTTAGGGCAGGGGGGGGGAGAGACCCAGTACTTC. Residues: CASSLGQGGGETQYF.

The chain links TRBV7-9 to TRBJ1-5; D remains ambiguous. The germline CDR1 and CDR2 sequences are SEHNR and FQNEAQ (reference sequence). The germline V and J ends were trimmed by 4 bases and 2 bases, with 9 bases remaining between them. This CDR3 has 14 residues. CDR3 nucleotide sequence: TGTGCCAGCAGCTGGGGATTTGGCAATCAGCCCCAGCATTTT. This translates into CASSWGFGNQPQHF.

The chain joins TRBV10-3 to TRBJ2-1; possibly TRBD1 for D (6 bases). Per germline, CDR1 ENHRY and CDR2 SYGVKD. V was trimmed by 3 bases and J by 10 bases, leaving 16 bases between them. This CDR3 is built from 14 residues. The CDR3, as DNA: TGTGCCATCAGTGACGCGCAAGGGGGAGCCGAGCAGTTCTTC. This encodes CAISDAQGGAEQFF.

This sequence joins TRBV7-6 and TRBJ1-1, with TRBD1 identical over 7 bases. This CDR3 has 15 residues. The V gene's germline CDR1 is SGHVS and CDR2 FNYEAQ. V lost 4 bases, J lost 1 base, and 6 bases stayed unmatched. CDR3 nucleotides: TGTGCCAGCAGCTCGTGGGACAGCCCGAACACTGAAGCTTTCTTT. Amino acids: CASSSWDSPNTEAFF.

J is TRBJ1-2 and V is TRBV4-3, with unresolved D. In germline, CDR1 is LGHNA, CDR2 YSLEER. The CDR3 spans 15 residues. V was clipped by 0 bases and J by 3 bases, with 11 bases between them. CDR3 DNA: TGCGCCAGCAGCCAAGATCAACAACACGACTATGGCTACACCTTC. Its translation: CASSQDQQHDYGYTF.

V and J are TRBV29-1 and TRBJ1-5, with 8 positions matching TRBD1. The CDR3 contains 12 residues. V lost 7 bases and J lost 15; bases outside the gene matches: 14. CDR1 is SQVTM, CDR2 ANQGSEA, per germline. The CDR3 DNA reads as TGCAGCGCTCCGGACAGGGTCAACGAACGGCATTTT. This translates into CSAPDRVNERHF.

Ten or more counts support this clone. The V gene is TRBV5-6, the J gene TRBJ1-6; TRBD1 matches 8 bases. CDR3 length: 15 amino acids. Germline trimming cut 4 bases from V and 4 bases from J; bases unmatched to any gene: 4. CDR1 is SGHDT and CDR2 is YYEEEE in the germline V gene. The DNA for the CDR3 is TGTGCCAGCAGCGTCCGACAGGGGTATAATTCACCCCTCCACTTT. Translation gives CASSVRQGYNSPLHF.

This clone occurred a few times. The gene calls are TRBV2 and TRBJ2-7; D is possibly TRBD2 (5 bases). Germline V gives CDR1 SNHLY, CDR2 FYNNEI. V shed 10 bases and J shed 4 bases, with 8 bases lying between them. The CDR3 is 10 residues long. This chain's CDR3 is CATRGYEQYF. The CDR3 coding sequence is TGTGCCACCCGAGGGTACGAGCAGTACTTC.

The V call is TRBV5-5, the J call TRBJ1-4; TRBD1 aligns across 9 bases. The germline V gene encodes CDR1 SGHKS and CDR2 YYEKEE (reference sequence). The CDR3 loop spans 14 amino acids. With V trimmed by 4 bases and J by 7 bases, 5 bases remained unmatched. The CDR3 nucleotides are TGTGCCAGCAGCCTACAGGGGGCGGGTGAAAAACTGTTTTTT. It translates to CASSLQGAGEKLFF.

The V and J genes are TRBV4-2 and TRBJ2-2; D remains ambiguous. Germline values: CDR1 LGHNA, CDR2 YNFKEQ. Trimming shortened V by 2 bases and J by 0 bases, and 4 bases separated the two germline ends. This CDR3 contains 14 residues. CDR3 loop: CASSQPANTGELFF. The DNA for the CDR3 is TGTGCCAGCAGCCAACCCGCGAACACCGGGGAGCTGTTTTTT.

This chain connects TRBV7-2 to TRBJ1-5; the D gene is possibly TRBD1 (6 bases). Trimming removed 2 bases from V and 4 bases from J, with 6 bases in between. Germline V gene data show CDR1 as SGHTA and CDR2 as FQGNSA. This CDR3 has 13 amino acids. The CDR3 here is CASSLQGNQPQHF. The DNA for the CDR3 is TGTGCCAGCAGCTTACAGGGGAATCAGCCCCAGCATTTT.

The V gene is TRBV6-5, the J gene TRBJ1-4; no clear D gene. The germline CDR1 and CDR2 sequences are MNHEY and SVGAGI. V lost 4 bases and J lost 3, with 3 bases in between. There are 12 residues in the CDR3. The CDR3 loop is CASSSPNEKLFF. As DNA, the CDR3 is TGTGCCAGCAGTTCACCTAATGAAAAACTGTTTTTT.

This clone appeared a few times. The chain combines TRBV7-9 with TRBJ2-1, with 7 bases that match TRBD2. This CDR3 spans 15 amino acids. Germline CDR1 and CDR2: SEHNR and FQNEAQ (reference sequence). With V trimmed by 6 bases and J by 3 bases, 8 bases remained unmatched. The CDR3 region is CASSLPGTIYNEQFF. The CDR3 nucleotides are TGTGCCAGCAGTCTCCCGGGGACTATCTACAATGAGCAGTTCTTC.

The chain combines TRBV15 with TRBJ2-4; possibly TRBD2 for D (6 bases). The CDR3 is 18 residues long. Per the germline V gene, CDR1 is LNHNV and CDR2 is YYDKDF (reference sequence). V lost 0 bases, J lost 1 base, and 16 bases lay in between. CDR3 nucleotide sequence: TGTGCCACCAGCAGAGAGGGACTTCGGGCAGTTGCCAAAAACATTCAGTACTTC. Its translation: CATSREGLRAVAKNIQYF.

The rearrangement uses TRBV20-1 and TRBJ1-2, with D unclear. V gave up 3 bases and J gave up 3 bases, with 2 bases separating them. Germline V CDR1 and CDR2: DFQATT, SNEGSKA (reference sequence). The CDR3 spans 10 residues. CDR3 amino acids: CSARDYGYTF. The DNA for the CDR3 is TGCAGTGCTAGGGACTATGGCTACACCTTC.

The chain is built from TRBV27 and TRBJ2-7; D ambiguous. The germline CDR1 and CDR2 sequences are MNHEY and SMNVEV (reference sequence). V gave up 3 bases and J gave up 3 bases, with 12 bases separating them. The length of the CDR3 is 14 residues. In nucleotides, the CDR3 is TGTGCCAGCAGTTTGGGGAAAATGGGCTACGAGCAGTACTTC. This sequence encodes CASSLGKMGYEQYF.

This clone was counted ten times or more. The chain couples TRBV4-3 to TRBJ2-6; TRBD2 agrees at 7 bases. There are 16 residues in the CDR3. Germline V lookup: CDR1 LGHNA, CDR2 YSLEER. V was clipped by 3 bases and J by 0 bases; unmatched bases: 2. DNA for the CDR3: TGCGCCAGCAGCCAGGGGGGGATCTCTGGGGCCAACGTCCTGACTTTC. Translation: CASSQGGISGANVLTF.

The CDR3 is CASSRPSFGGYTF. CDR3 DNA: TGTGCCAGCAGCCGTCCGTCGTTCGGGGGCTACACCTTC. The chain has TRBV28 and TRBJ1-2; D is uncertain. CDR1 MDHEN and CDR2 SYDVKM come from the germline V gene. Trimming removed 6 bases from V and 8 bases from J, with 16 bases in between. The length of the CDR3 is 13 residues.

The chain recombines TRBV19 with TRBJ1-1; no firm D call. The CDR3 length is 13 residues. V lost 3 bases and J lost 3, with 8 bases in between. CDR1 is LNHDA and CDR2 is SQIVND in the germline V gene (reference sequence). Here the CDR3 reads CASSIFGDTEAFF. The CDR3 nucleotides are TGTGCCAGTAGTATTTTTGGGGACACTGAAGCTTTCTTT.

The chain joins TRBV7-2 to TRBJ2-5; D gene ambiguous. Germline V gives CDR1 SGHTA, CDR2 FQGNSA. V was trimmed by 5 bases and J by 2 bases, leaving 12 bases between them. The CDR3 length is 14 residues. The CDR3 coding sequence is TGTGCCAGCAGCCTGGGCTGGGGACAAGAGACCCAGTACTTC. Translating gives CASSLGWGQETQYF.

The CDR3 nucleotides are TGTGCCAGCAGCTTCTATCTTAATTCGCGTCGGGAGACCCAGTACTTC. It codes for CASSFYLNSRRETQYF. The rearrangement links TRBV5-6 to TRBJ2-5, with D unresolved. Trimming removed 2 bases from V and 5 bases from J, with 19 bases in between. The germline gives CDR1 SGHDT, CDR2 YYEEEE. This CDR3 is 16 amino acids long.

The V gene is TRBV15, the J gene TRBJ1-1, with 8 bases matching TRBD1. Germline V gene lookup returns CDR1 LNHNV and CDR2 YYDKDF (reference sequence). The CDR3 loop spans 16 amino acids. After removal of 3 bases from V and 1 base from J, the junction contained 7 bases not matched to a gene. CDR3 in amino acids: CATSSFQGARNTEAFF. The CDR3 nucleotides read TGTGCCACCAGCAGTTTCCAGGGGGCTCGGAACACTGAAGCTTTCTTT.

The V gene is TRBV11-2, the J gene TRBJ2-1; D could derive from TRBD1 or TRBD2 (5 bases each). The CDR3 runs to 16 residues. Germline V gene sequence: CDR1 SGHAT, CDR2 FQNNGV. Trimming took off 3 bases at V and 5 bases at J, with 17 bases between the two ends. The CDR3 loop is CASSFPGPSYHNEQFF. For the CDR3, the DNA is TGTGCCAGCAGCTTCCCGGGGCCCTCTTATCACAATGAGCAGTTCTTC. Variable domain in full (rest from reference TRBV11-2 and TRBJ2-1): EAGVAQSPRYKIIEKRQSVAFWCNPISGHATLYWYQQILGQGPKLLIQFQNNGVVDDSQLPKDRFSAERLKGVDSTLKIQPAKLEDSAVYLCASSFPGPSYHNEQFFGPGTRLTVL.